These 6 T cell receptor beta chains came from one sample sequenced in a study of blood T cell repertoires in COVID-19. Sequencing used immunoSEQ multiplex PCR; TCRdb keeps in-frame clones, though not all of them. The sample yields some 100,000 clones, approximately 92% seen once. Sequenced input: peripheral blood. These receptors came from a man aged 65 to 85 with acute or convalescent COVID-19.

This rearrangement joins TRBV6-5 to TRBJ2-7, with 12 bases fitting TRBD1. The germline V gene encodes CDR1 MNHEY and CDR2 SVGAGI. V shed 2 bases, J shed 2 bases, and the junction held 1 base outside the gene matches. The CDR3 runs 15 residues. DNA for the CDR3: TGTGCCAGCAGTTACGGGACAGGGGGCGCCTACGAGCAGTACTTC. It is translated as CASSYGTGGAYEQYF.

The V gene is TRBV7-2, the J gene TRBJ1-1, with D perhaps TRBD1 (5 bases). In germline, CDR1 is SGHTA, CDR2 FQGNSA. This CDR3 has 11 amino acids. V was pared by 8 bases and J by 7 bases, with 11 bases between. CDR3 bases: TGTGCCAGCGGGATGACAGATGAAGCTTTCTTT. As protein: CASGMTDEAFF.

This clone was observed once. The genes are TRBV18 and TRBJ1-5; no clear D. CDR1 is KGHSH, CDR2 LQKENI, per germline. The CDR3 runs to 14 residues. Trimming left V 5 bases short and J 6 bases short, with 14 bases between. CDR3 nucleotides: TGTGCCAGCTCAGGTAAACAGCAGACTCAGCCCCAGCATTTT. This codes for CASSGKQQTQPQHF.

This clone was detected only once. This rearrangement joins TRBV5-1 to TRBJ2-1, with 11 bases fitting TRBD1. Germline assignment: CDR1 SGHRS and CDR2 YFSETQ. V dropped 4 bases and J dropped 7; count of bases not matched to a gene: 4. The CDR3 consists of 14 residues. CDR3 bases: TGCGCCAGCAGCCAGGGACAGGGGGGAAATGAGCAGTTCTTC. Translating gives CASSQGQGGNEQFF.

The gene calls are TRBV18 and TRBJ1-2, with a possible D match to TRBD1 (6 bases). V was trimmed by 4 bases and J by 4 bases, leaving 13 bases between them. The CDR3 extends over 14 amino acids. Per germline, CDR1 KGHSH and CDR2 LQKENI. The CDR3 region is CASSRDRTGYGYTF. In nucleotides, the CDR3 is TGTGCCAGCTCACGCGACAGGACCGGCTATGGCTACACCTTC.

This clone was counted a few times. The chain uses TRBV6-1 and TRBJ2-2, with TRBD2 matching 12 bases. Unmatched junction bases numbered 6, after V lost 4 bases and J lost 0 bases. The CDR3 is made up of 18 amino acids. CDR1 is MNHNS, CDR2 SASEGT, per germline. The CDR3, as DNA: TGTGCCAGCAGTGTCCGACTAGCGGGAGTTTCGAACACCGGGGAGCTGTTTTTT. Protein sequence: CASSVRLAGVSNTGELFF.